These 15 T cell receptor beta chains originate from one sample sequenced in a study of neurological immune-mediated disorders. TCRdb recomputed calls from the 5' RACE reads with MiXCR, one row per CDR3 protein. The sample records fewer than 35,000 distinct CDR3 sequences, about 16% being singletons. Time point specified: technical triplicate 3. Sequencing was performed on CD4+ T cells from blood. Receptors originate from a female donor with HTLV-1-associated myelopathy (HAM/TSP).

V and J are TRBV5-1 and TRBJ1-2; a possible D gene is TRBD1 (6 bases). The CDR3 loop spans 14 amino acids. Germline CDR1 and CDR2: SGHRS and YFSETQ. V lost 3 bases and J lost 4, with 13 bases in between. As DNA, the CDR3 is TGCGCCAGCAGCTCGGGGACATCCAGCTATGGCTACACCTTC. Its protein product is CASSSGTSSYGYTF.

This clonotype was counted ten times or more. This rearrangement joins TRBV4-1 to TRBJ2-5; 11 nucleotides align to TRBD2. The ends lost 5 bases at V and 5 bases at J; junction bases unmatched: 7. Germline loops: CDR1 MGHRA, CDR2 YSYEKL. The CDR3 runs 15 residues. In nucleotides, the CDR3 is TGCGCCAGCAGCGGACTAGCGGGCCTTCTGGAGACCCAGTACTTC. It yields the protein CASSGLAGLLETQYF.

Ten or more counts support this clonotype. The chain combines TRBV20-1 with TRBJ2-7; 13 bases match TRBD2. The CDR3 covers 14 residues. The germline V gene has CDR1 DFQATT and CDR2 SNEGSKA (reference sequence). Unmatched junction bases numbered 7, after V lost 6 bases and J lost 5 bases. CDR3 residues: CSAPSGLAGDEQYF. Here the CDR3 DNA reads TGCAGTGCCCCCTCCGGACTAGCGGGGGACGAGCAGTACTTC.

This clonotype was detected ten times or more. CDR3 sequence reads: CASSPMDRGTYEQYF. CDR3 sequence (DNA): TGTGCCAGCAGCCCAATGGACAGGGGGACCTACGAGCAGTACTTC. The chain is built from TRBV7-9 and TRBJ2-7; TRBD1 aligns across 10 bases. The CDR3 consists of 15 residues. CDR1 is SEHNR and CDR2 is FQNEAQ in the germline V gene (reference sequence). V lost 5 bases and J lost 2; bases outside the gene matches: 6.

This clonotype has ten or more counts. The rearrangement uses TRBV5-1 and TRBJ1-4; 8 bases map to TRBD1. The germline V gene encodes CDR1 SGHRS and CDR2 YFSETQ. V trimming: 0 bases; J trimming: 13 bases; junction bases outside the gene matches: 11. There are 15 residues in the CDR3. The CDR3 bases are TGCGCCAGCAGCTTGGGTGCCGACAGGGGAGCCGGACTGTTTTTT. This sequence encodes CASSLGADRGAGLFF.

In this sample, this clonotype turned up many times. The chain joins TRBV5-1 to TRBJ2-1; D possibly uses TRBD1 or TRBD2 (5 bases each). The CDR3 spans 14 residues. Germline CDR1 reads SGHRS; CDR2 reads YFSETQ. Trimming removed 2 bases at V and 4 bases at J, with 10 bases between. The CDR3 region has the DNA TGCGCCAGCAGCTTAGGGGACGTTTACAATGAGCAGTTCTTC. It yields the protein CASSLGDVYNEQFF.

About this clonotype itself: An end of the junction differs from the germline gene, which may be a read error. The V call is TRBV9, the J call TRBJ1-1, with a possible D match to TRBD1 (5 bases). The CDR3 totals 15 residues. From germline, CDR1 is SGDLS and CDR2 YYNGEE. Here the CDR3 DNA reads TGTGCCAGCAGCGTCCGGGACCGGGGGAACGCTGAAGCTTTCTTT. Its protein product is CASSVRDRGNAEAFF.

This clonotype came up many times. This rearrangement joins TRBV20-1 to TRBJ1-3; D not certain. Germline-derived CDR1 and CDR2 are DFQATT and SNEGSKA (reference sequence). V dropped 0 bases and J dropped 0 bases, with 6 bases sitting between them. This CDR3 has 14 residues. CDR3 amino acids: CSARDPDSGNTIYF. The CDR3, as DNA: TGCAGTGCTAGAGATCCTGACTCTGGAAACACCATATATTTT.

This clonotype has a count of ten or more. The chain carries TRBV10-3 and TRBJ2-1, with 7 positions matching TRBD2. V lost 1 base to trimming and J lost 2 bases; unmatched junction nucleotides: 5. Germline CDR1 reads ENHRY; CDR2 reads SYGVKD. There are 16 residues in the CDR3. The CDR3 spells CAISEYSRGTYNEQFF. In DNA, the CDR3 is TGTGCCATCAGTGAGTACTCGCGGGGGACCTACAATGAGCAGTTCTTC.

This clonotype was seen at least ten times. The chain combines TRBV19 with TRBJ1-4; 10 bases agree with TRBD1. V gave up 8 bases and J gave up 7 bases; unmatched junction bases: 10. The CDR3 is made up of 15 amino acids. CDR1 is LNHDA and CDR2 is SQIVND in the germline V gene (reference sequence). CDR3 in amino acids: CASRDRGPRGEKLFF. DNA for the CDR3: TGTGCCAGTCGGGACAGGGGCCCGCGGGGTGAAAAACTGTTTTTT. The full variable domain, its missing parts supplied by reference TRBV19 and TRBJ1-4, is DGGITQSPKYLFRKEGQNVTLSCEQNLNHDAMYWYRQDPGQGLRLIYYSQIVNDFQKGDIAEGYSVSREKKESFPLTVTSAQKNPTAFYLCASRDRGPRGEKLFFGSGTQLSVL.

A word on this clonotype: The DNA is omitted, as the CDR3 cannot be located on it reliably, and the CDR3 follows TCRdb's listing. The chain is built from TRBV7-9 and TRBJ2-1; TRBD1 is the table's D call, not checked against the DNA. The CDR3 extends over 22 residues, inclusive of both ends. Germline V lookup: CDR1 SEHNR, CDR2 FQNEAQ (reference sequence). CDR3 amino acids: CASSFYICSAREWDRRYNEQFF.

In this sample, this clonotype turned up many times. This rearrangement joins TRBV5-1 to TRBJ2-3, with TRBD2 matching over 14 bases. Per germline, CDR1 SGHRS and CDR2 YFSETQ. This CDR3 comprises 18 residues. V lost 5 bases and J lost 4; bases outside the gene matches: 12. In nucleotides, the CDR3 is TGCGCCAGCAGGTCCTACCCGGGACTAGCGGGGGTGGCAGATACGCAGTATTTT. Protein sequence: CASRSYPGLAGVADTQYF.

This clonotype was detected ten times or more. The rearrangement joins TRBV21-1 to TRBJ2-2; the tabulated D call, TRBD1, remains unverified against the DNA. TRBV21-1 is shown as a pseudogene. CDR3 size: 18 residues. CDR3 coding DNA: TGTGCCAGCCTATACAAGCCATCCATGGACAGGGGTACCGGGGAGCTGTTTTTT. Its translation: CASLYKPSMDRGTGELFF.

This clonotype was recorded many times. The CDR3 sequence: CASSPPDSSGSDEQFF. The CDR3 region has the DNA TGTGCCAGCTCACCACCGGACAGTTCGGGGTCGGATGAGCAGTTCTTC. The chain combines TRBV18 with TRBJ2-1; TRBD1 might be the D (6 bases). Trimming pared 0 bases from V and 8 bases from J, leaving 17 bases between. This CDR3 spans 16 amino acids. The germline gives CDR1 KGHSH, CDR2 LQKENI.

Comments on this clonotype: At one of its ends the junction is not consistent with the germline gene, which may arise from a read error. The chain is built from TRBV7-9 and TRBJ2-5; 8 nucleotides align to TRBD2. The CDR3 contains 14 residues. Germline V gene data show CDR1 as SEHNR and CDR2 as FQNEAQ (reference sequence). CDR3 in amino acids: CASSLPASGWQVNF. In nucleotides, the CDR3 is TGTGCCAGCAGCTTACCTGCTAGCGGGTGGCAAGTTAACTTC.